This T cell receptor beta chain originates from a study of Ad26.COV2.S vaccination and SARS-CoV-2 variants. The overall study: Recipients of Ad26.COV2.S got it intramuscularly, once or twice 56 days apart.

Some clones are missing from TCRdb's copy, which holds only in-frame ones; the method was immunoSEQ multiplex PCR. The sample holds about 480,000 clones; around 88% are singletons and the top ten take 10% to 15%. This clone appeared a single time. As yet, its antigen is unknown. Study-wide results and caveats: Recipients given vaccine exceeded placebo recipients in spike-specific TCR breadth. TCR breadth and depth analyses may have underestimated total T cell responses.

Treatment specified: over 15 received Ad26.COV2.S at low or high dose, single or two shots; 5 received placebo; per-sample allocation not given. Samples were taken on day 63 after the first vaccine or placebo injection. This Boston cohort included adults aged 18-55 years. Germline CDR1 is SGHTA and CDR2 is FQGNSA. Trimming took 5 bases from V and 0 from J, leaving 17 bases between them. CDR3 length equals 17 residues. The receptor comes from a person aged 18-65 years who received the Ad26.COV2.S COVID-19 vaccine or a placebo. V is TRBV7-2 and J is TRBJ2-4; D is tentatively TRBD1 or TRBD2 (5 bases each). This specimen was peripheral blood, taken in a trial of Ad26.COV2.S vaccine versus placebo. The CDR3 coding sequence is TGTGCCAGCAGCCCCCCGAGGGCAGGGTTAGCCAAAAACATTCAGTACTTC. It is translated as CASSPPRAGLAKNIQYF.